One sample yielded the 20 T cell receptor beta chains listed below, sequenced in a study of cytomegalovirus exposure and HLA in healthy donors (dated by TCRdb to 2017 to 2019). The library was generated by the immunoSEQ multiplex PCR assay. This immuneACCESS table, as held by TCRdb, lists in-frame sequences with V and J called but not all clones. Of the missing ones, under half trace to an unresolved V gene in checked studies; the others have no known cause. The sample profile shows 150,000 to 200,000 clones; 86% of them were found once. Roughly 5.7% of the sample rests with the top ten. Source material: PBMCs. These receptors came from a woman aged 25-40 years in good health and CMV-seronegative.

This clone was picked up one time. DNA of the CDR3: TGTGCCAGCAGCTTACAAGGGGTCAGTATTCCAGATACGCAGTATTTT. Amino acid sequence: CASSLQGVSIPDTQYF. This chain joins TRBV7-2 and TRBJ2-3, with D possibly being TRBD1 (5 bases). Trimming left V 2 bases short and J 4 bases short, with 16 bases between. Germline CDR1 reads SGHTA; CDR2 reads FQGNSA. This CDR3 has 16 residues.

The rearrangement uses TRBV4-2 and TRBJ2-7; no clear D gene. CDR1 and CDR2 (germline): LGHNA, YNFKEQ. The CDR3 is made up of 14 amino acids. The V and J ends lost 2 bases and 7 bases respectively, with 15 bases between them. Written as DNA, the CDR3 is TGTGCCAGCAGCCAATTGGAGACCGGGTTTGAGCAGTACTTC. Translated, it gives CASSQLETGFEQYF.

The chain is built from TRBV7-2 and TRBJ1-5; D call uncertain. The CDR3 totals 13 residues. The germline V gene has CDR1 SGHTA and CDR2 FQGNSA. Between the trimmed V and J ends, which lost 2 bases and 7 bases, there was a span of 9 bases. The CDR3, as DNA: TGTGCCAGCAGCTTATCCCCTTGGCAGCCCCAGCATTTT. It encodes CASSLSPWQPQHF.

For the CDR3, the DNA is TGCAGTGCTAGCAGGAAAGATACGCAGTATTTT. Translated: CSASRKDTQYF. The rearrangement uses TRBV20-1 and TRBJ2-3; no reliable D call. The CDR3 consists of 11 residues. V was shortened by 3 bases and J by 5 bases, with 6 bases between the two germline ends. CDR1 and CDR2 from the germline V gene are DFQATT and SNEGSKA (reference sequence).

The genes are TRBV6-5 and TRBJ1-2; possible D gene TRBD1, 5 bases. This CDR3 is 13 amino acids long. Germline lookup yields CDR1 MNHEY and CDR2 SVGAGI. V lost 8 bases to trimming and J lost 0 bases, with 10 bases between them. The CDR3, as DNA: TGTGCCAGCGGCGACAGTTCTAACTATGGCTACACCTTC. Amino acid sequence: CASGDSSNYGYTF.

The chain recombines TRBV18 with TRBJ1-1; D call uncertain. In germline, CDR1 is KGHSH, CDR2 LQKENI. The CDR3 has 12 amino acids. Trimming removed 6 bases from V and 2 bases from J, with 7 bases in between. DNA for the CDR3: TGTGCCAGCTCCACAGCTAACACTGAAGCTTTCTTT. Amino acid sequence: CASSTANTEAFF.

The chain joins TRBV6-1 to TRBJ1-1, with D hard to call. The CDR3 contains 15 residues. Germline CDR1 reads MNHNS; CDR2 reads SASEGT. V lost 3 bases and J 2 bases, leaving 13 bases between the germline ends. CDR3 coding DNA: TGTGCCAGCAGTGAGCAGGCCGGAGAAAACACTGAAGCTTTCTTT. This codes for CASSEQAGENTEAFF.

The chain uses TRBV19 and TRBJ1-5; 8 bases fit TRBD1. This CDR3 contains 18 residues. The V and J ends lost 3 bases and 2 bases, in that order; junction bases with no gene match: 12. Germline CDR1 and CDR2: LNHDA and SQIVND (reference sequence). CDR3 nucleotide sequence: TGTGCCAGTAGTATCCGGACAGGGCAGGCCTCTGGCAATCAGCCCCAGCATTTT. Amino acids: CASSIRTGQASGNQPQHF.

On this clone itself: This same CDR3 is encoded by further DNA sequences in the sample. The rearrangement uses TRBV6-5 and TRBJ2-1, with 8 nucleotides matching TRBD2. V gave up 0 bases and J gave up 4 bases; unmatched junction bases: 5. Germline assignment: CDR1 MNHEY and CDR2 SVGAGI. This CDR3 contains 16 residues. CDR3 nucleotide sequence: TGTGCCAGCAGTTACTCAAGCGGGAGTTCTTACAATGAGCAGTTCTTC. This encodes CASSYSSGSSYNEQFF.

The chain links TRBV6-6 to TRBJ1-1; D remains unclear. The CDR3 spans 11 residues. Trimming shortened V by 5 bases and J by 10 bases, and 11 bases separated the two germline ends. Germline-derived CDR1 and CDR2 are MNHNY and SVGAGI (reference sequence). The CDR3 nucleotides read TGTGCCAGCAGTCGACGGGAGGGAGCTTTCTTT. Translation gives CASSRREGAFF.

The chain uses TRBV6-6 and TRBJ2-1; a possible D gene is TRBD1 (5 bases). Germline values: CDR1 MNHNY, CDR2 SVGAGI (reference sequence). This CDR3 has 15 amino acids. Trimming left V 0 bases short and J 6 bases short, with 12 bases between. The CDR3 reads CASSYSTDILNEQFF. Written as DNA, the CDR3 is TGTGCCAGCAGTTACTCGACGGACATACTCAATGAGCAGTTCTTC.

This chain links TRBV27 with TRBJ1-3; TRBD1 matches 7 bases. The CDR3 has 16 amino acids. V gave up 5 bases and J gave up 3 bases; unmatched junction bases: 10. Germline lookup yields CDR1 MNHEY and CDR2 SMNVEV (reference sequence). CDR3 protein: CASSPDRQGRGNTIYF. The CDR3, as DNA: TGTGCCAGCAGTCCGGATCGACAGGGCCGTGGAAACACCATATATTTT.

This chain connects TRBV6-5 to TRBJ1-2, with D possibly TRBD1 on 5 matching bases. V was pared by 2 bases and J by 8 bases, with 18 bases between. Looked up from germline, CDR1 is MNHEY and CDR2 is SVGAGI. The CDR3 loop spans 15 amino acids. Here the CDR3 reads CASSYLGRKVGGYTF. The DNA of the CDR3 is TGTGCCAGCAGTTACCTGGGACGCAAGGTTGGCGGCTACACCTTC.

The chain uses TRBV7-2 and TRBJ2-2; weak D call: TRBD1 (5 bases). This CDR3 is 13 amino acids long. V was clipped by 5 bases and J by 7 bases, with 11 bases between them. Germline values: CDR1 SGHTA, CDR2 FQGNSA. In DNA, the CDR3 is TGTGCCAGCAGCCCGACAGCGAACGGGGAGCTGTTTTTT. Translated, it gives CASSPTANGELFF.

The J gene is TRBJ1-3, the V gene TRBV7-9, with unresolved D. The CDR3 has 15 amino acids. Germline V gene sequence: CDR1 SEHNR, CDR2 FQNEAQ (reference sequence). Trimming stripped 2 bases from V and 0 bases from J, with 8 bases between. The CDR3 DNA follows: TGTGCCAGCAGCTTATATGTCGACTCTGGAAACACCATATATTTT. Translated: CASSLYVDSGNTIYF.

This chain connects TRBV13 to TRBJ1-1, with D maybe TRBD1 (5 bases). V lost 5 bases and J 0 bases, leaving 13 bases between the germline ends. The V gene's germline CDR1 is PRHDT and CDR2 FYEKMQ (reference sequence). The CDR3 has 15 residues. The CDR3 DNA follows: TGTGCCAGCAGCCGAGCGGGGGAATTGAACACTGAAGCTTTCTTT. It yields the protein CASSRAGELNTEAFF.

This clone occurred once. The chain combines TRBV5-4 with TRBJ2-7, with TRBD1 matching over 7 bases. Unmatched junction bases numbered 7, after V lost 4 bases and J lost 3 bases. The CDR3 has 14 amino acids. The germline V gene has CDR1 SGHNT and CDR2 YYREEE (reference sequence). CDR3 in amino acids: CASSHRQGNYEQYF. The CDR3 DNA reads TGTGCCAGCAGCCACCGACAGGGTAACTACGAGCAGTACTTC. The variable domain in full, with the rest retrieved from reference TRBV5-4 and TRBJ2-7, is ETGVTQSPTHLIKTRGQQVTLRCSSQSGHNTVSWYQQALGQGPQFIFQYYREEENGRGNFPPRFSGLQFPNYSSELNVNALELDDSALYLCASSHRQGNYEQYFGPGTRLTVT.

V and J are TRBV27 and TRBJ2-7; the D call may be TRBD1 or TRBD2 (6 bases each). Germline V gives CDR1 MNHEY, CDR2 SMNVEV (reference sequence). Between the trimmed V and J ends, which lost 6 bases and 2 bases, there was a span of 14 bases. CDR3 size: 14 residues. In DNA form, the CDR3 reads TGTGCCAGCAGGATGGCGGGACAAACCTACGAGCAGTACTTC. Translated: CASRMAGQTYEQYF.

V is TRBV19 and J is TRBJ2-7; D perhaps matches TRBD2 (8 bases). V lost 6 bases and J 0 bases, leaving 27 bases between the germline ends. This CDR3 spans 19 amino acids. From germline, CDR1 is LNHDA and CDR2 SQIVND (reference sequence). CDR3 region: CASSTPPGQPGLVSYEQYF. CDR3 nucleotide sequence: TGTGCCAGTAGCACTCCTCCGGGACAGCCGGGACTAGTCTCCTACGAGCAGTACTTC.

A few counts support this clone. In DNA form, the CDR3 reads TGTGCCAGCAGCTTCGCACTAAATCAGCCCCAGCATTTT. This gives the protein CASSFALNQPQHF. This chain uses TRBV7-9 with TRBJ1-5; no clear D. V gave up 3 bases and J gave up 4 bases, with 7 bases separating them. In germline, CDR1 is SEHNR, CDR2 FQNEAQ (reference sequence). The CDR3 consists of 13 residues.